A single sample is the source of the 24 T cell receptor beta chains below, sequenced in a study of T cells in Graves' hyperthyroidism and ophthalmopathy. TCR beta CDR3 regions were amplified from RNA transcripts. First-round RT-PCR of the TCR CDR3 relied on the HTBI primer set. MiXCR, run by TCRdb on the multiplex PCR reads, gives a single entry per CDR3 protein. The table lists around 380,000 distinct CDR3 sequences, 13% of them singletons. The source material was blood. The receptors here all came from a man aged 25-40 years with Graves' hyperthyroidism that later progressed to Graves' ophthalmopathy.

This clonotype was recorded at least ten times. V usage is TRBV20-1 and J usage is TRBJ1-4; D unclear. The germline gives CDR1 DFQATT, CDR2 SNEGSKA (reference sequence). The CDR3 is 13 amino acids. V lost 3 bases to trimming and J lost 0 bases, with 5 bases between them. This chain's CDR3 is CSARISTNEKLFF. The CDR3 DNA reads as TGCAGTGCTAGGATATCAACTAATGAAAAACTGTTTTTT.

CDR3 nucleotide sequence: TGTGCCAGTGCGGCGGGGGGGATCCAAGAGACCCAGTACTTC. Its protein is CASAAGGIQETQYF. The chain has TRBV19 and TRBJ2-5; 9 bases map to TRBD2. V shed 8 bases and J 1 base; nucleotides not matched to a gene: 5. This CDR3 is built from 14 residues. Germline V gene lookup returns CDR1 LNHDA and CDR2 SQIVND (reference sequence).

In this sample, this clonotype turned up many times. V is TRBV2 and J is TRBJ2-5, with a tentative D call TRBD1 (5 bases). The CDR3 runs 18 residues. The V gene's germline CDR1 is SNHLY and CDR2 FYNNEI. V shed 2 bases and J shed 1 base, with 20 bases lying between them. The CDR3 DNA follows: TGTGCCAGCAGTGAAATGAAGGACAAGGGATATGGCCAAGAGACCCAGTACTTC. It yields the protein CASSEMKDKGYGQETQYF.

V and J are TRBV19 and TRBJ1-5, with 8 bases aligning to TRBD1. Unmatched junction bases numbered 3, after V lost 4 bases and J lost 1 base. Germline assignment: CDR1 LNHDA and CDR2 SQIVND (reference sequence). The CDR3 is 15 residues long. The CDR3 sequence is CASSTQGASNQPQHF. The CDR3 DNA follows: TGTGCCAGTAGTACGCAGGGGGCCAGCAATCAGCCCCAGCATTTT.

This clonotype has ten or more counts. V is TRBV12-3 or TRBV12-4 and J is TRBJ2-5, with unresolved D. The V and J ends lost 7 bases and 5 bases respectively, with 20 bases between them. This CDR3 is 15 amino acids long. For the CDR3, the DNA is TGTGCCAGCACCTCCGGGCGCCACGTCTCTGAGACCCAGTACTTC. It yields the protein CASTSGRHVSETQYF.

The rearrangement joins TRBV30 to TRBJ1-4; no firm D call. The CDR3 totals 14 residues. The V and J ends lost 0 bases and 4 bases respectively, with 9 bases between them. Per the germline V gene, CDR1 is GTSNPN and CDR2 is SVGIG (reference sequence). CDR3 amino acids: CAWSVRGFNEKLFF. The CDR3 coding sequence is TGTGCCTGGAGTGTACGCGGATTTAATGAAAAACTGTTTTTT.

In this sample, this clonotype turned up many times. V usage is TRBV18 and J usage is TRBJ2-5, with D possibly being TRBD1 (6 bases). V lost 3 bases to trimming and J lost 4 bases, with 12 bases between them. The CDR3 consists of 14 residues. In germline, CDR1 is KGHSH, CDR2 LQKENI. The CDR3 DNA reads TGTGCCAGCTCACCGGGTGGGGGCCCAGAGACCCAGTACTTC. Amino acid sequence: CASSPGGGPETQYF.

CDR3: CSASSMTGTMNTEAFF. The CDR3 DNA follows: TGCAGTGCTAGCTCCATGACAGGGACCATGAACACTGAAGCTTTCTTT. The chain combines TRBV20-1 with TRBJ1-1; 7 bases map to TRBD1. This CDR3 is built from 16 residues. V shed 3 bases and J 0 bases; nucleotides not matched to a gene: 10. Per germline, CDR1 DFQATT and CDR2 SNEGSKA (reference sequence).

This clonotype was seen only a few times. V usage is TRBV12-3 or TRBV12-4 and J usage is TRBJ2-2, with TRBD2 identical over 10 bases. V trimming: 2 bases; J trimming: 1 base; junction bases outside the gene matches: 10. The CDR3 is 19 residues long. CDR3 DNA: TGTGCCAGCAGTTTAAGGGTTATAGCGGGGGGCCGGAACACCGGGGAGCTGTTTTTT. It translates to CASSLRVIAGGRNTGELFF.

This clonotype was picked up many times. The genes are TRBV28 and TRBJ1-6; 9 bases map to TRBD1. The V and J ends lost 6 bases and 6 bases, in that order; junction bases with no gene match: 9. The CDR3 contains 16 residues. CDR1 is MDHEN, CDR2 SYDVKM, per germline. CDR3 residues: CASRPGGTGINSPLHF. DNA for the CDR3: TGTGCCAGCAGGCCCGGTGGGACAGGGATTAATTCACCCCTCCACTTT.

The chain uses TRBV20-1 and TRBJ1-5; 9 bases are a match to TRBD1. The CDR3 spans 15 residues. J was trimmed by 1 base and V by 1 base; bases with no gene match: 2. CDR1 is DFQATT and CDR2 is SNEGSKA in the germline V gene (reference sequence). CDR3 residues: CSARVGQGSNQPQHF. As DNA, the CDR3 is TGCAGTGCTAGAGTGGGACAGGGAAGCAATCAGCCCCAGCATTTT.

This clonotype was seen ten or more times. The chain carries TRBV7-9 and TRBJ2-3; D call uncertain. The V end lost 4 bases, the J end lost 2 bases, and 10 bases lay between the germline ends. This CDR3 comprises 14 residues. Per the germline V gene, CDR1 is SEHNR and CDR2 is FQNEAQ (reference sequence). CDR3 region: CASSSPDLTDTQYF. The CDR3 bases are TGTGCCAGCAGCTCCCCGGACCTCACAGATACGCAGTATTTT.

Many counts were recorded for this clonotype. The chain couples TRBV2 to TRBJ2-2, with 11 bases lining up with TRBD2. CDR3 size: 15 residues. The V gene end was trimmed by 6 bases and the J gene end by 4 bases; junction bases not matched to a gene: 4. Germline CDR1 and CDR2: SNHLY and FYNNEI. The CDR3 is CASSLAGGPTGELFF. CDR3 sequence (DNA): TGTGCCAGCAGCCTAGCGGGGGGACCCACCGGGGAGCTGTTTTTT.

A few counts support this clonotype. The V and J genes are TRBV18 and TRBJ2-7; TRBD1 agrees at 8 bases. CDR1 and CDR2 (germline): KGHSH, LQKENI. This CDR3 has 14 residues. J lost 6 bases, V lost 0 bases, and 4 bases had no gene match. DNA for the CDR3: TGTGCCAGCTCACCACCGTGGGACAGGTCCGAGCAGTACTTC. Translating gives CASSPPWDRSEQYF.

Concerning this clonotype itself: A much larger clonotype is one base distant, so this may be a read error. The CDR3 DNA sequence: TGTACCTGGAGTCAGACAGGGGCCTACGAGCAGTACTTC. It codes for CTWSQTGAYEQYF. The rearrangement links TRBV30 to TRBJ2-7; TRBD1 matches at 8 bases. The germline V gene has CDR1 GTSNPN and CDR2 SVGIG (reference sequence). The CDR3 contains 13 residues. The variable domain in full, with the rest retrieved from reference TRBV30 and TRBJ2-7, is SQTIHQWPATLVQPVGSPLSLECTVEGTSNPNLYWYRQAAGRGLQLLFYSVGIGQISSEVPQNLSASRPQDRQFILSSKKLLLSDSGFYLCTWSQTGAYEQYFGPGTRLTVT.

This clonotype came up many times. The genes are TRBV11-3 and TRBJ2-3, with D tentatively TRBD1 (6 bases). V dropped 5 bases and J dropped 5 bases, with 14 bases sitting between them. Germline V gene data show CDR1 as SGHNT and CDR2 as YENEEA. The CDR3 is 14 residues long. The CDR3 reads CASSSQRGKDTQYF. CDR3 DNA sequence: TGTGCCAGCAGCAGTCAGAGGGGGAAAGATACGCAGTATTTT.

A few counts support this clonotype. This chain uses TRBV7-2 with TRBJ2-1; 7 bases are a match to TRBD2. CDR1 and CDR2 from the germline V gene are SGHTA and FQGNSA. J gave up 8 bases and V 5 bases, and 6 bases lay outside the gene matches. The CDR3 is 13 amino acids. This chain's CDR3 is CASSPSGGDEQFF. CDR3 coding DNA: TGTGCCAGCAGCCCTAGCGGCGGGGATGAGCAGTTCTTC.

V usage is TRBV4-1 and J usage is TRBJ2-3; 8 positions match TRBD1. Per the germline V gene, CDR1 is MGHRA and CDR2 is YSYEKL. The V segment lost 3 bases and the J segment 0 bases; nucleotides outside the gene matches: 5. The CDR3 is 16 amino acids. CDR3 DNA sequence: TGCGCCAGCAGCCAGCCGGGACAGGATAGCACAGATACGCAGTATTTT. It translates to CASSQPGQDSTDTQYF.

This chain connects TRBV2 to TRBJ1-1, with a tentative D call TRBD1 (5 bases). V was cut by 6 bases and J by 0 bases, with 14 bases left in between. This CDR3 has 15 amino acids. CDR1 is SNHLY, CDR2 FYNNEI, per germline. The CDR3 is CASSSIGTVNTEAFF. In nucleotides, the CDR3 is TGTGCCAGCAGCTCCATCGGGACGGTGAACACTGAAGCTTTCTTT.

This rearrangement joins TRBV5-8 to TRBJ1-6, with 7 bases lining up with TRBD1. Germline CDR1 is SGHTS and CDR2 is YDEGEE. V was clipped by 4 bases and J by 6 bases; unmatched bases: 10. The CDR3 totals 16 residues. CDR3 coding DNA: TGTGCCAGCAGCCCATGGCCGGGACAGATTAATTCACCCCTCCACTTT. This codes for CASSPWPGQINSPLHF.

The sample holds many counts of this clonotype. The CDR3 reads CATSDADRNTEAFF. The CDR3 DNA reads TGTGCCACCAGTGATGCGGACAGGAACACTGAAGCTTTCTTT. The rearrangement uses TRBV24-1 and TRBJ1-1; possible D gene TRBD1, 6 bases. This CDR3 is built from 14 residues. Trimming removed 3 bases at V and 1 base at J, with 8 bases between. CDR1 KGHDR and CDR2 SFDVKD come from the germline V gene.

This clonotype has more than one count but fewer than ten. The V call is TRBV12-3 or TRBV12-4, the J call TRBJ2-4; possibly TRBD2 for D (6 bases). The CDR3 loop spans 14 amino acids. V was trimmed by 6 bases and J by 2 bases, leaving 11 bases between them. CDR3 residues: CASSQEGPKNIQYF. Written as DNA, the CDR3 is TGTGCCAGCAGCCAGGAGGGTCCCAAAAACATTCAGTACTTC.

This clonotype was detected ten times or more. The V gene is TRBV7-2, the J gene TRBJ2-3; D ambiguous. In germline, CDR1 is SGHTA, CDR2 FQGNSA. Trimming took off 5 bases at V and 2 bases at J, with 8 bases between the two ends. This CDR3 region has 13 residues. The CDR3 sequence: CASSPTNTDTQYF. CDR3 nucleotide sequence: TGTGCCAGCAGCCCTACGAACACAGATACGCAGTATTTT.

J is TRBJ1-2 and V is TRBV4-1; the D is unclear. This CDR3 spans 12 amino acids. Trimming pared 0 bases from V and 8 bases from J, leaving 7 bases between. CDR1 and CDR2 (germline): MGHRA, YSYEKL. The CDR3 nucleotides are TGCGCCAGCAGCCAAGATTCGGGGGGCTACACCTTC. Translating it yields CASSQDSGGYTF.